This TCR beta chain was identified in a study of OX40 agonist ivuxolimab in advanced cancers. Regarding the research as a whole: Ivuxolimab was an agonistic, fully human IgG2 monoclonal antibody directed against OX40 (CD134), a costimulatory receptor. Partial responses were achieved by three dose-escalation patients, of whom one had hepatocellular carcinoma and two had cutaneous melanoma. In the dose-escalation cohort, roughly 82% of patients were male, and the mean age was roughly 56 years with a range of roughly 20 to 85. Prior anti-PD-1, anti-PD-L1 or anti-CTLA-4 therapy was permitted, and checkpoint inhibitors had been received by roughly 42% of dose-escalation patients. Peripheral TCRbeta sequencing aimed to test whether ivuxolimab altered TCR sequence diversity and caused clonal T-cell expansion. Among the approximately 50 dose-escalation patients, roughly 20 had hepatocellular carcinoma, approximately 15 melanoma, 9 renal cell carcinoma and 9 head and neck cancer. Intravenous ivuxolimab was administered to patients every 2 weeks at six dose levels: 0.01, 0.1, 0.3, 1.5, 3 and 10 mg/kg. The paper covers the monotherapy dose-escalation part of the phase I ivuxolimab trial, which included N of about 50 patients.

From its cysteine to its phenylalanine, the CDR3 spans 12 amino acids. This entry keeps only the CDR3 DNA: 36 bases, framed from base 1. Relative to germline, V is 7 bases shorter and J is 6 bases shorter, with 11 bases between their ends. The germline V gene supplies CDR1 MDHEN and CDR2 SYDVKM. Genomic DNA was isolated from the sorted cells so that the TCRbeta CDR3 region could be sequenced. The immunoSEQ Assay was used to sequence the TCRbeta CDR3 regions. Imported from immuneACCESS, the table was reduced by TCRdb to in-frame sequences with V and J called. These copies leave out some clones; in studies compared against another copy, an unresolved V gene accounts for under half, and the cause of the remainder is not known. Here the sample has roughly 60,000 clones; 87% occur a single time. The leading ten clones occupy about 5.6% of the sample. Note on this clone: There is no known antigen for this receptor. It has no much larger one-base neighbor in the sample; base qualities were not kept.

Here is what the overall study found, with its caveats: After ivuxolimab, CD8+ T cells had more expanded clones than CD4+ T cells on average. Which antigens the clonally expanded peripheral T cells were specific for was not determined. Partial responders in the 0.1-3.0 mg/kg groups had among the lowest normalized peripheral clonal expansion, especially among CD8+ T cells. At doses from 0.1 to 3.0 mg/kg, clonal expansion was seen in both CD4+ and CD8+ blood T cells between baseline and week 6. Low levels of normalized T-cell clonal expansion were also seen in some patients who did not respond.

Patients with a history of autoimmune disease or receiving systemic immunosuppression were excluded from the trial. In every dose cohort, peripheral blood was drawn for TCR sequencing at baseline, cycle 4 day 1, and cycle 7 day 1. Samples were obtained from an open-label, multicenter, first-in-human phase I dose-escalation trial of ivuxolimab. Adults with locally advanced or metastatic melanoma, renal cell carcinoma, hepatocellular carcinoma or head and neck squamous cell carcinoma were enrolled in the trial. Before TCR sequencing, CD4+ T cells and CD8+ T cells were sorted from peripheral blood as separate populations.

This sequence originates from an adult with an advanced solid tumor such as melanoma, head and neck, liver or kidney cancer. The sample in question was CD4+ or CD8+ T cells sorted from blood, obtained in a trial of the OX40 agonist ivuxolimab. The chain employs TRBV28 and TRBJ2-3, with no confident D gene call. The sequenced DNA is TGTGCCAGCACAAGTTTACTGGATACGCAGTATTTT. The encoded protein is CASTSLLDTQYF. Outside the CDR3, residues come from the reference TRBV28 and TRBJ2-3 proteins, so the full variable domain is: DVKVTQSSRYLVKRTGEKVFLECVQDMDHENMFWYRQDPGLGLRLIYFSYDVKMKEKGDIPEGYSVSREKKERFSLILESASTNQTSMYLCASTSLLDTQYFGPGTRLTVL.